A selection of T cell receptor beta chains follows, all from one sample in a study of T-cell reconstitution after alpha-beta-depleted transplantation in children. A single record per CDR3 protein comes from TCRdb applying MiXCR to the PCR reads. In the table there are approximately 500,000 distinct CDR3 sequences, over 9.5% of which are singletons. The sequences come from PBMCs, collected before TCRalphabeta/CD19-depleted stem cell transplant. These receptors originate from a child under 10 years old with inherited bone marrow failure, due to receive a stem cell transplant. Each CDR3 is given with its conserved first and last residue. D genes are given only for firm matches. Clone sizes are given selectively: once, few, many, or a class where the clone is expanded.

V gene	clone size	J gene	D gene	CDR3 protein	CDR3 DNA
TRBV3-1	many	TRBJ2-5	NA	CASSPRRDRTQETQYF	TGTGCCAGCAGCCCCAGGAGAGACAGGACGCAAGAGACCCAGTACTTC
TRBV3-1	many	TRBJ2-5	NA	CASSQVVLGLRETQYF	TGTGCCAGCAGCCAAGTGGTCCTGGGTTTGCGAGAGACCCAGTACTTC
TRBV7-2	many	TRBJ2-7	NA	CASSLATDYEQYF	TGTGCCAGCAGCTTAGCCACGGACTACGAGCAGTACTTC
TRBV28	NA	TRBJ2-7	NA	CASSGAGLSKYEQYF	TGTGCCAGCAGTGGAGCGGGCCTCTCCAAATACGAGCAGTACTTC
TRBV25-1	many	TRBJ2-1	TRBD1	CASNHRDRDNNEQFF	TGTGCCAGTAACCACCGGGACAGGGATAACAATGAGCAGTTCTTC
TRBV29-1	NA	TRBJ2-2	NA	CSVGDTTGELFF	TGCAGCGTTGGTGACACCACCGGGGAGCTGTTTTTT
TRBV30	many	TRBJ2-2	TRBD2	CAWTLHSSGRAVGELFF	TGTGCCTGGACTCTCCATTCTAGCGGGAGGGCCGTCGGGGAGCTGTTTTTT
TRBV20-1	many	TRBJ1-4	NA	CSARLHSEEKLFF	TGCAGTGCTAGATTGCACTCCGAGGAAAAACTGTTTTTT
TRBV21-1	many	TRBJ2-2	NA	CASSKVQTGCTGELFF	TGTGCCAGCAGCAAAGTCCAGACAGGGTGTACCGGGGAGCTGTTTTTT
TRBV20-1	few	TRBJ1-2	NA	CSALLMGGYTF	TGCAGTGCTTTGCTAATGGGGGGCTACACCTTC
TRBV20-1	many	TRBJ1-1	NA	CSAPYAFF	TGCAGTGCCCCTTATGCTTTCTTT
TRBV28	many	TRBJ2-3	TRBD2	CASSPTGTSGRRGPDTQYF	TGTGCCAGCAGCCCGACCGGGACTAGCGGGAGAAGGGGGCCAGATACGCAGTATTTT
TRBV2	few	TRBJ1-1	NA	CASRDSEAFF	TGTGCCAGCAGGGACAGTGAAGCTTTCTTT
TRBV28	NA	TRBJ2-7	TRBD1	CASSYRGTNEQYF	TGTGCCAGCAGCTACAGGGGGACGAACGAGCAGTACTTC
TRBV20-1	few	TRBJ2-2	TRBD2	CSARRLAANTGELFF	TGCAGTGCTAGAAGACTAGCGGCGAACACCGGGGAGCTGTTTTTT
TRBV7-9	many	TRBJ1-5	NA	CASSSGLYSNQPQHF	TGTGCCAGCAGCTCGGGACTCTATAGCAATCAGCCCCAGCATTTT
TRBV4-2	many	TRBJ2-1	TRBD2	CASSRVLTSERGEQFF	TGTGCCAGCAGCCGGGTCCTCACTAGCGAGCGGGGTGAGCAGTTCTTC
TRBV11-2	NA	TRBJ2-1	TRBD1	CASKGGQGGGSSYNEQFF	TGTGCCAGCAAGGGAGGACAGGGGGGTGGATCTTCCTACAATGAGCAGTTCTTC
TRBV10-3	many	TRBJ1-2	TRBD1	CAIRGGTVTLYGYTF	TGTGCCATCAGAGGGGGCACAGTTACCCTCTATGGCTACACCTTC
TRBV6-1	many	TRBJ1-5	NA	CASSEVPILSPQHF	TGTGCCAGCAGTGAAGTTCCGATTCTATCGCCCCAGCATTTT
TRBV12-3/TRBV12-4	many	TRBJ2-1	TRBD2	CASRGLDISYNEQFF	TGTGCCAGCAGGGGACTAGATATCTCCTACAATGAGCAGTTCTTC
TRBV5-1	many	TRBJ2-7	TRBD2	CASNLAGGGEYEQYF	TGCGCCAGCAACCTGGCGGGAGGGGGAGAGTACGAGCAGTACTTC
TRBV5-1	many	TRBJ1-6	NA	CASSRQDPLESLHF	TGCGCCAGCAGCCGACAGGACCCACTAGAAAGCCTCCACTTT
TRBV9	many	TRBJ2-7	TRBD2	CASSASGTSTYEQYF	TGTGCCAGCAGCGCAAGCGGGACGAGCACCTACGAGCAGTACTTC
TRBV20-1	many	TRBJ2-1	NA	CSARGLVNEQFF	TGCAGTGCTAGAGGACTGGTCAATGAGCAGTTCTTC
TRBV5-5	many	TRBJ2-4	NA	CASSRDNPAKNIQYF	TGTGCCAGCAGCCGGGACAATCCAGCCAAAAACATTCAGTACTTC
TRBV5-5	many	TRBJ2-7	NA	CASSSHAIPGRVFEQYF	TGTGCCAGCAGCTCCCACGCGATTCCGGGACGGGTATTTGAGCAGTACTTC
TRBV6-5	NA	TRBJ2-7	NA	CASSYLEGGYEQYF	TGTGCCAGCAGTTATTTGGAGGGGGGGTACGAGCAGTACTTC
TRBV30	NA	TRBJ2-1	NA	CAWMVVGSGGYNEQFF	TGTGCCTGGATGGTGGTGGGTAGCGGAGGCTACAATGAGCAGTTCTTC
TRBV7-6	many	TRBJ2-7	NA	CASSFGALREQYF	TGTGCCAGCAGCTTCGGGGCGCTTCGCGAGCAGTACTTC
TRBV29-1	NA	TRBJ2-7	NA	CSVEDSTRGLYEQYF	TGCAGCGTTGAAGATTCGACACGGGGTCTCTACGAGCAGTACTTC
TRBV12-3/TRBV12-4	many	TRBJ2-7	NA	CASSLEQVLYEQYF	TGTGCCAGCAGTTTAGAACAAGTTCTCTACGAGCAGTACTTC
TRBV29-1	many	TRBJ2-5	NA	CSVVRGPEETQYF	TGCAGCGTTGTAAGAGGACCCGAGGAGACCCAGTACTTC
TRBV29-1	many	TRBJ1-5	NA	CSVAAQGDQPQHF	TGCAGCGTTGCCGCACAGGGCGATCAGCCCCAGCATTTT
TRBV28	many	TRBJ2-3	NA	CASSLIGNGGGRTQYF	TGTGCCAGCAGTTTAATCGGGAACGGTGGGGGCAGGACGCAGTATTTT
TRBV13	NA	TRBJ2-5	NA	CASSLGGRVSGETQYF	TGTGCCAGCAGCTTAGGTGGCAGGGTATCCGGAGAGACCCAGTACTTC
TRBV20-1	many	TRBJ2-1	TRBD2	CSGLREGRNEQFF	TGCAGTGGCCTGCGGGAGGGCCGAAATGAGCAGTTCTTC
TRBV7-9	few	TRBJ2-1	TRBD2	CASSLLAYEQFF	TGTGCCAGCAGCCTACTAGCGTACGAGCAGTTCTTC
TRBV7-9	many	TRBJ2-7	TRBD2	CASSLVLTSAYEQYF	TGTGCCAGCAGCTTAGTTTTGACTAGCGCCTACGAGCAGTACTTC
TRBV2	many	TRBJ2-3	NA	CASSEELGTDTQYF	TGTGCCAGCAGTGAGGAACTAGGGACAGATACGCAGTATTTT
TRBV12-3/TRBV12-4	NA	TRBJ2-1	TRBD2	CASTGLAGVYNEQFF	TGTGCCAGCACTGGGCTAGCGGGAGTATACAATGAGCAGTTCTTC
TRBV20-1	few	TRBJ2-7	TRBD2	CSALRLAGSSYEQYF	TGCAGTGCCCTACGACTAGCGGGATCCTCCTACGAGCAGTACTTC
TRBV20-1	few	TRBJ2-3	TRBD2	CSAPTSGSSDTQYF	TGCAGTGCCCCGACTAGCGGGAGCTCAGATACGCAGTATTTT
TRBV18	many	TRBJ2-7	NA	CASSPSREAPSLYEQYF	TGTGCCAGCTCACCATCCAGGGAAGCCCCCTCCCTCTACGAGCAGTACTTC
TRBV6-2/TRBV6-3	NA	TRBJ2-1	TRBD2	CASSHTSGGHNEQFF	TGTGCCAGCAGCCACACTAGCGGGGGCCACAATGAGCAGTTCTTC
TRBV7-9	many	TRBJ2-7	NA	CASSFAGSSYEQYF	TGTGCCAGCAGCTTCGCGGGAAGTAGCTACGAGCAGTACTTC
TRBV24-1	many	TRBJ2-3	TRBD2	CATSEWGGITDTQYF	TGTGCCACCAGTGAATGGGGGGGAATCACAGATACGCAGTATTTT
TRBV6-5	many	TRBJ2-3	TRBD1	CASSSRQGGTDTQYF	TGTGCCAGCAGTTCCCGGCAGGGGGGCACAGATACGCAGTATTTT
TRBV7-2	many	TRBJ2-7	NA	CASSLSEGGEQYF	TGTGCCAGCAGCTTATCGGAAGGGGGCGAGCAGTACTTC
TRBV12-3/TRBV12-4	many	TRBJ1-5	NA	CASSLGRGVLNQPQHF	TGTGCCAGCAGTTTGGGTCGGGGAGTGCTGAATCAGCCCCAGCATTTT
TRBV30	NA	TRBJ2-7	NA	CAWSPLGGEQYF	TGTGCCTGGAGTCCCCTAGGCGGGGAGCAGTACTTC
TRBV7-9	many	TRBJ2-5	TRBD1	CASSPDRVQETQYF	TGTGCCAGCAGCCCCGACAGGGTACAAGAGACCCAGTACTTC
TRBV30	many	TRBJ2-2	TRBD2	CAWSVPGGPDTGELFF	TGTGCCTGGAGTGTACCGGGAGGGCCCGACACCGGGGAGCTGTTTTTT
TRBV28	many	TRBJ2-5	NA	CASSSYIYQETQYF	TGTGCCAGCAGTTCGTACATATACCAAGAGACCCAGTACTTC